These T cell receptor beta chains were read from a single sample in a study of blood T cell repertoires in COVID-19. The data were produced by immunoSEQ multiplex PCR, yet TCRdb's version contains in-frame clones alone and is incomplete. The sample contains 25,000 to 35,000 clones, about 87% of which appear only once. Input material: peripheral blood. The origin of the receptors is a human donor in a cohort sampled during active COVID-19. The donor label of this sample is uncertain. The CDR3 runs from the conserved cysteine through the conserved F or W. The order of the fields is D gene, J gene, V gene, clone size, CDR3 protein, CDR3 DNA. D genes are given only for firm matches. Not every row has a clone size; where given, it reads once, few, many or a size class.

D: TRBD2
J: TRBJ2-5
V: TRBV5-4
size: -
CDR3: CASSWGLAGVETQYF
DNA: TGTGCCAGCAGCTGGGGACTAGCGGGAGTAGAGACCCAGTACTTC

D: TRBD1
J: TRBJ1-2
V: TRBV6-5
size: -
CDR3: CASQGVIYGYTF
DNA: TGTGCCAGCCAGGGGGTGATCTATGGCTACACCTTC

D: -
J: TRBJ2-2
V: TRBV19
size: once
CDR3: CASSIRGLMNTGELFF
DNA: TGTGCCAGTAGTATTCGCGGCCTAATGAACACCGGGGAGCTGTTTTTT

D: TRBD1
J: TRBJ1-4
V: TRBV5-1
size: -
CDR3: CASSWGQGDEKLFF
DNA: TGCGCCAGCAGCTGGGGACAGGGGGATGAAAAACTGTTTTTT

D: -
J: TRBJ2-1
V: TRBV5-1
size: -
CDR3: CASSLQQREQFF
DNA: TGCGCCAGCAGCCTACAACAGCGGGAGCAGTTCTTC

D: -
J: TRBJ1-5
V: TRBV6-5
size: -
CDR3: CASRPTTGHQPQHF
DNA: TGTGCCAGCAGGCCGACGACAGGACATCAGCCCCAGCATTTT

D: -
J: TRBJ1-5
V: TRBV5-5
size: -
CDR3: CASSLALSNQPQHF
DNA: TGTGCCAGCAGCTTGGCCTTGAGCAATCAGCCCCAGCATTTT

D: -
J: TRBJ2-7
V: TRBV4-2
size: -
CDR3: CASSQESSGSYEQYF
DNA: TGTGCCAGCAGCCAAGAAAGTAGCGGCTCCTACGAGCAGTACTTC

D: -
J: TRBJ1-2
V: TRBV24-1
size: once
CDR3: CATSDLRGNGYTF
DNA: TGTGCCACCAGTGATTTGAGGGGGAATGGCTACACCTTC

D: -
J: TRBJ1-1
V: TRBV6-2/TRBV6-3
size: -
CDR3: CASSYGPEAFF
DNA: TGTGCCAGCAGTTACGGGCCTGAAGCTTTCTTT

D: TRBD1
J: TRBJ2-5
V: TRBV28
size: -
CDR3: CASSSRGQGEETQYF
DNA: TGTGCCAGCAGTTCGAGAGGACAGGGTGAAGAGACCCAGTACTTC

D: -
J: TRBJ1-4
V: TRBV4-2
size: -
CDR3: CASSQVGTGNEKLFF
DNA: TGTGCCAGCAGCCAAGTCGGCACAGGGAATGAAAAACTGTTTTTT

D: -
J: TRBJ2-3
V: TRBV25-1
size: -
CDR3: CASSDLGSTDTQYF
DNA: TGTGCCAGCAGTGACCTGGGCTCCACAGATACGCAGTATTTT

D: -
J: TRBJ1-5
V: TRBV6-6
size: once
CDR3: CASSSTGSQQPQHF
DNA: TGTGCCAGCAGTTCCACAGGTTCCCAACAGCCCCAGCATTTT

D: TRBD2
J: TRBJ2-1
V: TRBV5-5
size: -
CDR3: CASSLGLAGYNEQFF
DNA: TGTGCCAGCAGCTTAGGACTAGCGGGGTACAATGAGCAGTTCTTC

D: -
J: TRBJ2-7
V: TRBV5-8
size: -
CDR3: CASSSSGLLRSYEQYF
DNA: TGTGCCAGCAGCTCCTCGGGACTTTTAAGGTCCTACGAGCAGTACTTC